This TCR beta chain stems from a study of blood T cell repertoires in COVID-19. The overall study: There were acute and convalescent COVID-19 samples, and they came from the United States, Italy and Spain.

Per germline, CDR1 MNHEY and CDR2 SMNVEV (reference sequence). CDR3 size: 13 residues. The junction had 4 bases not matched to a gene; V was cut back by 6 bases and J by 4 bases. In the source study's methods: Cell counts per sample came from amplifying reference gene primers. The data were produced by immunoSEQ multiplex PCR, yet TCRdb's version contains in-frame clones alone and is incomplete. V and J calls and clone size follow that table, whereas D and trimming were derived from the DNA. The sample gives roughly 300,000 clones, 70% to 90% of which show up once; around 4.5% is in the top ten. Those enrolled, adults aged about 18 to 89 years, came from fewer than 25 US areas. Researchers sorted participants into cohorts using their self-reported clinical history.

The source material was PBMCs or T cells enriched from blood (not recorded which). This chain connects TRBV27 to TRBJ1-2; 8 bases agree with TRBD1. This clonotype was sampled from a woman aged 40 to 50 with acute COVID-19. CDR3 loop: CASSRGRGYGYTF. DNA of the CDR3: TGTGCCAGCAGCAGGGGGCGAGGCTATGGCTACACCTTC.